This T cell receptor (beta chain) was observed in a study of T-cell reconstitution after alpha-beta-depleted transplantation in children. Findings and caveats of the study: There were reportedly several hundred expanded graft clones from which alpha-beta T cells came about two months after transplant. T-cell numbers and diversity one year post-transplant derived largely from freshly generated T cells.

The length of the CDR3 is 13 residues. With 0 bases removed from V and 8 bases from J, the gap between germline ends came to 10 bases. Germline CDR1 and CDR2: ENHRY and SYGVKD. A TCRbeta library incorporating unique molecular identifiers was prepared. Via MiXCR, TCRdb re-called the PCR reads, giving one row per CDR3 protein. The sample records some 190,000 distinct CDR3 sequences, around 10% being singletons. This clonotype was recorded at least ten times. What it binds is not known. The sequence derives from a boy between 2 and 15 years old with acute myeloid leukemia, due to receive a stem cell transplant. The chain links TRBV10-3 to TRBJ1-2; no reliable D call. This material consisted of PBMCs, taken before TCRalphabeta/CD19-depleted stem cell transplant. Written as DNA, the CDR3 is TGTGCCATCAGTGAGTCGACGGGAGACGGCTACACCTTC. Translating gives CAISESTGDGYTF.